What follows describes a single T cell receptor beta chain. The data derive from a study of T cell changes during pregnancy in multiple sclerosis. Some clones are missing from TCRdb's copy, which holds only in-frame ones; the method was immunoSEQ multiplex PCR. The data hold around 35,000 clones, with about 92% observed a single time. This TCR was sampled from a female donor with multiple sclerosis, enrolled in a pregnancy study. The specimen sequenced was PBMCs (not recorded whether the cells were cultured).

The CDR3 spells CASSPGQGDLIHYGYTF. DNA of the CDR3: TGTGCCAGCAGTCCGGGACAGGGGGACCTTATCCACTATGGCTACACCTTC. The gene calls are TRBV9 and TRBJ1-2; 11 bases fit TRBD1. The germline V gene has CDR1 SGDLS and CDR2 YYNGEE. The CDR3 loop spans 17 amino acids. Trimming took 5 bases from V and 3 from J; bases not matched to a gene: 12.